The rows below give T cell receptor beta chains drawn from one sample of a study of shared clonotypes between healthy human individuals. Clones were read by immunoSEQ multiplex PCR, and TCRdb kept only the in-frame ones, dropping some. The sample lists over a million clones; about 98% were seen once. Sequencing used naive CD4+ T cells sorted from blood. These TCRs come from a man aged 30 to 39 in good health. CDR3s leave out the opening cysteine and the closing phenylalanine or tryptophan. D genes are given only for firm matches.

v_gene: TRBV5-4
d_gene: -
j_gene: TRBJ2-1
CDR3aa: ASSSQGTHNEQF

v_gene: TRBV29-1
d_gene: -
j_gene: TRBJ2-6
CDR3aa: SVRTAGANVLT

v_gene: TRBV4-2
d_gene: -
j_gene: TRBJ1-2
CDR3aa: ASSQDRSGRAHGYT

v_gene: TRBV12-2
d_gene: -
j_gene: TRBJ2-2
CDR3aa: ASRLVRVVPNQSANTGELF

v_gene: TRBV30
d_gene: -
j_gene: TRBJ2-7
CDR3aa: AWSVGLISEQY

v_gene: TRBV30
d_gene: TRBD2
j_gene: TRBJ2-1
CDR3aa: AWSVLGLAGDGSHGNEQF

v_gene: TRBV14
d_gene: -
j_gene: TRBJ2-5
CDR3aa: ASSQNRGRETQY

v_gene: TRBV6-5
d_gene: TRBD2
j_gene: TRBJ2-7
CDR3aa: ASSYSSGTSYEQY

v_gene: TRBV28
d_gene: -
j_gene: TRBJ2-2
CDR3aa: ATLKGHTGELF

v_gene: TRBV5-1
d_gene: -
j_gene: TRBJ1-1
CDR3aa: ASSLVRVSTEAF

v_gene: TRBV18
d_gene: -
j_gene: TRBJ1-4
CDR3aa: ASSSLRATNEKLF

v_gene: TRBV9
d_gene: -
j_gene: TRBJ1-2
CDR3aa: ASSVRGSYGYT

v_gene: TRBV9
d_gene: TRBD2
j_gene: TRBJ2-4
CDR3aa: ASSVSAGGAKNIQY

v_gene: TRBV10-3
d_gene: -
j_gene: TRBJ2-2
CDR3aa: AISESSSTGELF

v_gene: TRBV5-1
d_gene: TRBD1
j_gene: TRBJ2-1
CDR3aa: ASSLRTGGYNEQF

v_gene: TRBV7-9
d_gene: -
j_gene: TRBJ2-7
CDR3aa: ASSLVGYEQY

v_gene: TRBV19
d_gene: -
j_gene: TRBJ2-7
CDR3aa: ASSIAGRSHYEQY

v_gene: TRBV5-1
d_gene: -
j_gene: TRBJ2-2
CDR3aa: ASSPQGWTGELF

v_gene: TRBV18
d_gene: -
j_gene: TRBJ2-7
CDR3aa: ASSPPSVSYEQY

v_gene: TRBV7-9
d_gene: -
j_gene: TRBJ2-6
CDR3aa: ASSLESGGHSGANVLT

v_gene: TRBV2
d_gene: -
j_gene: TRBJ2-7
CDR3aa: ASSPDRYEQY

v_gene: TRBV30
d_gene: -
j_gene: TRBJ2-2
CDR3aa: AWNWGRKNTGELF

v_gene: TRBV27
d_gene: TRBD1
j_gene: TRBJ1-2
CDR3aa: ASSLFGTGASKNPGYT

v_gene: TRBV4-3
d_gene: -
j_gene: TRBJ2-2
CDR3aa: ASSVRDGNTGELF

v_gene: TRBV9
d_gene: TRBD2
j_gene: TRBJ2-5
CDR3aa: ASSVGSLGLANQETQY

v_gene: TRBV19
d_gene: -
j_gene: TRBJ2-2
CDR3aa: ASSTTFGELF

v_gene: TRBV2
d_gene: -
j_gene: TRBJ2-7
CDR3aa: ASKGDWGYEQY

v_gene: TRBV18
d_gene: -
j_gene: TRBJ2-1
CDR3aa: ASSPTTSRVYNEQF

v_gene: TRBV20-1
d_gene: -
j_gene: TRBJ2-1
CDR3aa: SVLANEQF

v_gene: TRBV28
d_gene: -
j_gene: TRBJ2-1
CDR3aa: ASSYPRGTYNEQF

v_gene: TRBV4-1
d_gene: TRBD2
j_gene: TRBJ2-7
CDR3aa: ASSREVSGSLGEQY

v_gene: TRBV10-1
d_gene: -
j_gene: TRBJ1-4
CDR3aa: ASKDSSNEKLF

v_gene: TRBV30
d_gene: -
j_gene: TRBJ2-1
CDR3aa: AWSLQTGVYNEQF

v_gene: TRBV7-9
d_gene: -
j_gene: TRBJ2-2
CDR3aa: ASIKTGKARNTGELF

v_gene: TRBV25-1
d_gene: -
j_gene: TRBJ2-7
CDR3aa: ASSGWETRISSYEQY

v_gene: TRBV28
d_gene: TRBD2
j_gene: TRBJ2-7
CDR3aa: ASRLTSGSLEQY

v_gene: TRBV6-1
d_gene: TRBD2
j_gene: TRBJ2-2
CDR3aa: ASSALTSPNTGELF

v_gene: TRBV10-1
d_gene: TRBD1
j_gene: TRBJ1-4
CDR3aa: ASSPEGTGREKLF

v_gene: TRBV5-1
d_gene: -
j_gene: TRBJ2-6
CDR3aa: ASSLEVSSGANVLT

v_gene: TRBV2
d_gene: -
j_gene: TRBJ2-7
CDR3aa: ASMVRPSGVYEQY

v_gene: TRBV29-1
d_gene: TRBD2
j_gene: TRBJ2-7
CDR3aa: SVDLAGGGNGYEQY

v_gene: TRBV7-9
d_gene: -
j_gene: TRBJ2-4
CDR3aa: ASSAHRDPKGDIQY

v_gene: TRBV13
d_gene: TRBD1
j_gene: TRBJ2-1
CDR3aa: ASSPPGQYTNEQF

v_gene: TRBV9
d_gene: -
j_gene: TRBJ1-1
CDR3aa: ASSVVNTEAF

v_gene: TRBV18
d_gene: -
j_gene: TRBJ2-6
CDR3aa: ASSDWASVPLSGANVLT

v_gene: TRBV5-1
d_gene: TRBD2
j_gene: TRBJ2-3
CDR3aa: ASSWGLAGADTQY

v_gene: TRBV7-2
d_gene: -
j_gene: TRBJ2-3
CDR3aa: ASSSAGTDTQY

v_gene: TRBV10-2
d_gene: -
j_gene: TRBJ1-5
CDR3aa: ASSDLKGQGNQPQH

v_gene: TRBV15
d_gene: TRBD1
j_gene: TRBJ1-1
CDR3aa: ATSRDVGTGVNTEAF

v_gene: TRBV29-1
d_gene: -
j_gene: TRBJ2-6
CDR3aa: SVEAGANVLT

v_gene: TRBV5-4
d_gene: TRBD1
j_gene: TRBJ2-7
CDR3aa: ASSLQGKGYEQY

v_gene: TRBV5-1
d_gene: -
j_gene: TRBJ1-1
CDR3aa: ASSIGQNTEAF

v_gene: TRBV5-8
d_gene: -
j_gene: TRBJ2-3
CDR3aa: ASSWFTDTQY

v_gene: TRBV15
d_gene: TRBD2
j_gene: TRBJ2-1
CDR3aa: ATSRPRLAGVYNEQF

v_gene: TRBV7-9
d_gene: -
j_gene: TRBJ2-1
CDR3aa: ASSPSSPREQF

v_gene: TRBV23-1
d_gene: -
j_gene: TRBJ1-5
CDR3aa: ASSQSPDRICASNQPQH

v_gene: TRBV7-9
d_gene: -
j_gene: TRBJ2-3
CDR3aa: ASSFRGYSDTQY

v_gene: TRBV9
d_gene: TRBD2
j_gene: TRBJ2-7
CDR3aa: ASSEGLAAYSEQY

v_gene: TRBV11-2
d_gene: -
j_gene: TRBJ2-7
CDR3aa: ASSPDPYYEQY

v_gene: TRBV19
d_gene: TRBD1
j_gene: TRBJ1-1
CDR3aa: ASSQGGLVTEAF